This record covers a single TCR beta chain. Its antigen is unknown. TCRdb processed the 5' RACE reads anew with MiXCR; each CDR3 protein has one entry. The repertoire consists of hundreds of thousands of distinct CDR3 sequences, with 15% to 20% occurring once and the leading ten covering about 8.6%. The data stem from a study of T-cell memory formation after mild COVID-19. Study-wide background: Largely, the TCR clusters proved donor specific. Study results and caveats: Pre-infection memory already had some responding clones, implying cross-reactive memory joined. Clones contracting over day 15 to 85 were CD4/CD8 balanced, with later expanders leaning CD4+. CD4+ clones that contracted lay mainly in CM and EM; CD8+ ones lay in EMRA.

The CDR3 runs 13 residues. Deletions cut 3 bases from V and 6 bases from J, with 9 bases between. The chain carries TRBV12-3 or TRBV12-4 and TRBJ1-3; D is undetermined. The specimen was PBMCs or a T cell subset sorted from them (not recorded which). This receptor was obtained from an adult woman who had mild COVID-19 (a few samples of this study predate the infection). Cell type and time point are not known. CDR3 in amino acids: CASSFKGQNTIYF. CDR3 bases: TGTGCCAGCAGTTTCAAGGGCCAAAACACCATATATTTT.